The T cell receptor (beta chain) described here comes from a study of circulating tumor DNA in untreated peripheral T-cell lymphoma. Regarding this clone: The antigen remains undetermined. Germline is not matched at one junction end, which may reflect a read error.

The data were produced by immunoSEQ multiplex PCR, yet TCRdb's version contains in-frame clones alone and is incomplete. The data hold around 10,000 clones, with about three quarters observed a single time. Whole-study results and caveats: In over 60% of patients, tumor-specific clonotypes were identified.

Per germline, CDR1 KGHSH and CDR2 LQKENI. This CDR3 is 15 amino acids long. Before treatment, baseline tumor tissue was collected for sequencing. The sequenced material came from tumor tissue. The chain recombines TRBV18 with TRBJ2-7, with 12 bases aligning to TRBD1. The sequence was collected from a human donor with peripheral T-cell lymphoma. CDR3 sequence reads: CVSSPLGTGGAEQYF. DNA for the CDR3: TGTGTCAGCTCACCACTAGGGACAGGGGGCGCCGAGCAGTACTTC. Filled out from reference TRBV18 and TRBJ2-7, the complete variable domain reads NAGVMQNPRHLVRRRGQEARLRCSPMKGHSHVYWYRQLPEEGLKFMVYLQKENIIDESGMPKERFSAEFPKEGPSILRIQQVVRGDSAAYFCVSSPLGTGGAEQYFGPGTRLTVT.